Sequencing of this T cell receptor beta chain was carried out in a study of blood T cells in healthy people across ages. The CDR3 loop spans 13 amino acids. The germline V gene has CDR1 KGHSH and CDR2 LQKENI. Trimming took 2 bases from V and 5 from J, leaving 8 bases between them. Next came a second PCR, run for about 7 to 12 cycles, which used a sample-barcoded 5' primer along with a J-beta primer mix. MiXCR was run by TCRdb on the 5' RACE reads, yielding one entry per CDR3 protein. Found here are some 1.7 million distinct CDR3 sequences, 28% of them singletons; the top ten hold 7% to 9%. The table lists this clonotype with a few counts.

The chain links TRBV18 to TRBJ2-3; perhaps TRBD1 as D (5 bases). The sequenced sample consisted of blood. This receptor was taken from a woman under 40 in good health. The CDR3 sequence: CASSPTGIDTQYF. DNA for the CDR3: TGTGCCAGCTCACCAACAGGAATAGATACGCAGTATTTT. The entire variable domain, with the rest obtained from reference TRBV18 and TRBJ2-3, is as follows: NAGVMQNPRHLVRRRGQEARLRCSPMKGHSHVYWYRQLPEEGLKFMVYLQKENIIDESGMPKERFSAEFPKEGPSILRIQQVVRGDSAAYFCASSPTGIDTQYFGPGTRLTVL.